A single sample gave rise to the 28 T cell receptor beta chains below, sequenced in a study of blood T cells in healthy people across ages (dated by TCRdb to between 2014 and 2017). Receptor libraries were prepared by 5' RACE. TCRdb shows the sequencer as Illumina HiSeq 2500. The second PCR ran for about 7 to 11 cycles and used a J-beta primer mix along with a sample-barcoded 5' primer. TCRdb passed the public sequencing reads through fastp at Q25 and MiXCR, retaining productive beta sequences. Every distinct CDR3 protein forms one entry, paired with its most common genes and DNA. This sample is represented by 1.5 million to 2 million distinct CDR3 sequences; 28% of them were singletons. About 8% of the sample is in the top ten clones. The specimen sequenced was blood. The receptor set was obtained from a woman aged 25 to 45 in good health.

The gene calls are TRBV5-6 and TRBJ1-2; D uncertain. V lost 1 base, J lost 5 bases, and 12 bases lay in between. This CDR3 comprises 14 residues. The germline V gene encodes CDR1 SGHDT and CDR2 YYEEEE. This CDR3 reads CASSLIYSDYGYTF. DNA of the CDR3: TGTGCCAGCAGCTTGATTTACAGCGATTATGGCTACACCTTC.

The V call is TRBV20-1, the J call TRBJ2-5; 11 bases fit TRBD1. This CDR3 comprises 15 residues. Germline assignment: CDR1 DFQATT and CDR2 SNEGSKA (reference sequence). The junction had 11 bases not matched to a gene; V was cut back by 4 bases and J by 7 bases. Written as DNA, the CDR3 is TGCAGTGCTATGTCCGGGACAGGGGGTTCGTGGACCCAGTACTTC. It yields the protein CSAMSGTGGSWTQYF.

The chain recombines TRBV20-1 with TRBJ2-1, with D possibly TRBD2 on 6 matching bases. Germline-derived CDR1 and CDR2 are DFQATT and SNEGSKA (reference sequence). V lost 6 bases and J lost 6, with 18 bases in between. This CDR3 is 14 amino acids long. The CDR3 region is CSAARDSPPNEQFF. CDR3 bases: TGCAGTGCCGCCAGGGACTCCCCCCCCAATGAGCAGTTCTTC.

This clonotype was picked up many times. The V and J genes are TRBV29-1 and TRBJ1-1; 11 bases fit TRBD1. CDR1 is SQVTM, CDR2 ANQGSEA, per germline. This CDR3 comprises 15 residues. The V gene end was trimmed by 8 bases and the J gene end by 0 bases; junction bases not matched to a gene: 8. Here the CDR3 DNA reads TGCAGCTCTACTGGGACAGGGGGGATGAACACTGAAGCTTTCTTT. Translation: CSSTGTGGMNTEAFF.

CDR3 coding DNA: TGTGCCAGCAGCAGCGCGGACCGGGAGACCCAGTACTTC. This gives the protein CASSSADRETQYF. The chain combines TRBV5-4 with TRBJ2-5, with D unresolved. Trimming took 4 bases from V and 5 from J, leaving 12 bases between them. The CDR3 is 13 amino acids. CDR1 and CDR2 (germline): SGHNT, YYREEE (reference sequence).

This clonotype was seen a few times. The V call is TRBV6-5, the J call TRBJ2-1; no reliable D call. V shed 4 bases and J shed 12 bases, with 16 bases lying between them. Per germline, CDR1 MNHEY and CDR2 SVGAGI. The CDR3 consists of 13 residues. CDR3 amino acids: CASSSRPVVVQFF. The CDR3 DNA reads TGTGCCAGCAGTTCCCGGCCGGTAGTAGTGCAGTTCTTC.

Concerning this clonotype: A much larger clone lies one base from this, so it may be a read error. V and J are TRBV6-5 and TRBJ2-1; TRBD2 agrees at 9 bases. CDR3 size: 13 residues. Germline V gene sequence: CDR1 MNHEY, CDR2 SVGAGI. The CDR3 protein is CASSRSGRGEQVF. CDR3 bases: TGTGCCAGCAGTCGTAGCGGGAGAGGCGAGCAGGTCTTC.

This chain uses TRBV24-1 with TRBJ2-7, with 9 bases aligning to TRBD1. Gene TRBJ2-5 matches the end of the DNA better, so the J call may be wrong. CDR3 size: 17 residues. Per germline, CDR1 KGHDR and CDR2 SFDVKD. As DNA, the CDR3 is TGTGCCACCAGTGATTCAGCCGGGACAGGGTTGCGGGAGACCCAGTACTTC. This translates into CATSDSAGTGLRETQYF.

In DNA, the CDR3 is TGTGCCAGCAGCTTGGGTACGACAGGGACCGACGAGCAGTACTTC. This sequence encodes CASSLGTTGTDEQYF. The chain is built from TRBV5-8 and TRBJ2-7, with 7 bases matching TRBD1. V trimming: 0 bases; J trimming: 5 bases; junction bases outside the gene matches: 8. This CDR3 contains 15 residues. The V gene's germline CDR1 is SGHTS and CDR2 YDEGEE.

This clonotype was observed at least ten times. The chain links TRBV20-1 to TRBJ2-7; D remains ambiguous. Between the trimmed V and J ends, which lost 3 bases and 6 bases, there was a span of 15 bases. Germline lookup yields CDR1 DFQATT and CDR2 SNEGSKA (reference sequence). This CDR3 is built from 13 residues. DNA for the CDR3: TGCAGTGCTAGGGATGGGCGGAAGGCCGAGCAGTACTTC. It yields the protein CSARDGRKAEQYF.

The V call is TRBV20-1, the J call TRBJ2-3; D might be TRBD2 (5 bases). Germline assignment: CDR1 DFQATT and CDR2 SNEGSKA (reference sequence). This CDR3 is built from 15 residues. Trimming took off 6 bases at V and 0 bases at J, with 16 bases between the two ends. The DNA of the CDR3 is TGCAGTGCCAATACACTAGAGACTAGCACAGATACGCAGTATTTT. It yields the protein CSANTLETSTDTQYF.

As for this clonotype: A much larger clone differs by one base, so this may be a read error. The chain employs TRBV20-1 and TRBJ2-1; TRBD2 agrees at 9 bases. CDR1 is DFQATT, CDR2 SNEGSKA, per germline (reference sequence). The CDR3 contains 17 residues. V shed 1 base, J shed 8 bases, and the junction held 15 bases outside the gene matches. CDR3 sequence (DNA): TGCAGTGCTAGAGGGAGGGGACGAGCGGGAGGTCTTGATGAGCAGTTCTTC. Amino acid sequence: CSARGRGRAGGLDEQFF.

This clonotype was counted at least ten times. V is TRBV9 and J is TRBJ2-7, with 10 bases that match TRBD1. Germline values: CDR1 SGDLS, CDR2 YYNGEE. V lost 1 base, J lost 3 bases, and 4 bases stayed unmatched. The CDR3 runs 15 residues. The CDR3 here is CASSVSGTGVYEQYF. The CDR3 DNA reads TGTGCCAGCAGCGTAAGTGGGACAGGGGTCTACGAGCAGTACTTC.

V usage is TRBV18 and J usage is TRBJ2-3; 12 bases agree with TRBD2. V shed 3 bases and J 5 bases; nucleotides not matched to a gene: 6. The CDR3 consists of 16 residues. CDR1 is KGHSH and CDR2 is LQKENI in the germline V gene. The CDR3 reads CASSPRLAGVIDTQYF. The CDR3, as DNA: TGTGCCAGCTCACCGCGACTAGCGGGGGTCATAGATACGCAGTATTTT. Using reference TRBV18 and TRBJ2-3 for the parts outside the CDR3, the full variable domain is NAGVMQNPRHLVRRRGQEARLRCSPMKGHSHVYWYRQLPEEGLKFMVYLQKENIIDESGMPKERFSAEFPKEGPSILRIQQVVRGDSAAYFCASSPRLAGVIDTQYFGPGTRLTVL.

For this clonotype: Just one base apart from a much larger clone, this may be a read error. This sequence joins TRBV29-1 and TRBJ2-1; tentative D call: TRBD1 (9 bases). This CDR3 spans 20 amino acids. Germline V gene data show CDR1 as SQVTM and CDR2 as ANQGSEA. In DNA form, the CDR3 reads TGCAGCGTTGGGGGCCCGACGGACAGGGGCCGCGGGAGGATCTACAATAAGCAGTTCTTC. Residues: CSVGGPTDRGRGRIYNKQFF.

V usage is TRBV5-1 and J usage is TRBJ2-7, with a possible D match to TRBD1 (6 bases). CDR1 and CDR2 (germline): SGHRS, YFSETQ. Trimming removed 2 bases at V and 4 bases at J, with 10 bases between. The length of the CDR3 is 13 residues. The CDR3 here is CASSFNRVYEQYF. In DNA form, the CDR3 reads TGCGCCAGCAGCTTCAACAGGGTTTACGAGCAGTACTTC. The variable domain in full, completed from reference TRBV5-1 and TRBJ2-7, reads KAGVTQTPRYLIKTRGQQVTLSCSPISGHRSVSWYQQTPGQGLQFLFEYFSETQRNKGNFPGRFSGRQFSNSRSEMNVSTLELGDSALYLCASSFNRVYEQYFGPGTRLTVT.

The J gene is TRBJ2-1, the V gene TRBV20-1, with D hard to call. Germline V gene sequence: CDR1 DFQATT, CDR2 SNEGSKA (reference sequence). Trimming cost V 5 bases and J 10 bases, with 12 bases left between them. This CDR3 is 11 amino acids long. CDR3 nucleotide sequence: TGCAGTGCTCCTGTGTTGGCCGAGCAGTTCTTC. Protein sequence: CSAPVLAEQFF.

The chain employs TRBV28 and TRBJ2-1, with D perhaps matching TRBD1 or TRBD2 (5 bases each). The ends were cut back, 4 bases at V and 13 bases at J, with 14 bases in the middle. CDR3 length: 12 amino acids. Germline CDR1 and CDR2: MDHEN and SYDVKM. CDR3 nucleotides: TGTGCCAGCAGTTCCAGGGTGGGGACCCAGTTCTTC. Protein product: CASSSRVGTQFF.

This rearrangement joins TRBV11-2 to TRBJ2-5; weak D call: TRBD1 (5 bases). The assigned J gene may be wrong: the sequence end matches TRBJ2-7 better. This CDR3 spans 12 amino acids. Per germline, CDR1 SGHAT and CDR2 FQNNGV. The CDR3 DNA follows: TGTGCCAGCAAGGGGCCCTTGAGCGAGCAGTACTTC. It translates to CASKGPLSEQYF.

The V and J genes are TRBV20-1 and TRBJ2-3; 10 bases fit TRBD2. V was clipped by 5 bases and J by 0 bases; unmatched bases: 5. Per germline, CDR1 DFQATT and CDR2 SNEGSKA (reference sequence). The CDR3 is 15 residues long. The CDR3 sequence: CSAHMTSGSTDTQYF. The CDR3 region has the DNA TGCAGTGCTCATATGACTAGCGGGAGCACAGATACGCAGTATTTT.

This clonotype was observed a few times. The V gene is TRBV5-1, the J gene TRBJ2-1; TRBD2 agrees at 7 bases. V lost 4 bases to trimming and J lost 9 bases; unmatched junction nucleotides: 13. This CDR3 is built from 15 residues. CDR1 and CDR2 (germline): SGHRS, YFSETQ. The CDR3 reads CASSPFSGGSGEQFF. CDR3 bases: TGCGCCAGCAGCCCTTTCTCGGGAGGCAGCGGTGAGCAGTTCTTC.

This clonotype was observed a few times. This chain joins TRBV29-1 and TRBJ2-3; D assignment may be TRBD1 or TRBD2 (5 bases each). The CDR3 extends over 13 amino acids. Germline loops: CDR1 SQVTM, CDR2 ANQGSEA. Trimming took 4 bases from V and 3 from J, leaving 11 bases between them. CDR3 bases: TGCAGCGTTGGAGGGGCGCGAACAGATACGCAGTATTTT. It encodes CSVGGARTDTQYF.

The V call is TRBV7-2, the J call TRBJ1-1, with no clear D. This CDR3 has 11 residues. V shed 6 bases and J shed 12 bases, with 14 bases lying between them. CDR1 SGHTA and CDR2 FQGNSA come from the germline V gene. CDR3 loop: CASRLRWLTFF. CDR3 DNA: TGTGCCAGCAGGCTCCGTTGGCTGACTTTCTTT.

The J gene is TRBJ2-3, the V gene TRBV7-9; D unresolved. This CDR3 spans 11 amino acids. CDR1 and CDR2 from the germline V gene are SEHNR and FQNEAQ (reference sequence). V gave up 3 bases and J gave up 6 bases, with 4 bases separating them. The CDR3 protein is CASSFMDTQYF. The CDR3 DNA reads TGTGCCAGCAGCTTTATGGATACGCAGTATTTT.

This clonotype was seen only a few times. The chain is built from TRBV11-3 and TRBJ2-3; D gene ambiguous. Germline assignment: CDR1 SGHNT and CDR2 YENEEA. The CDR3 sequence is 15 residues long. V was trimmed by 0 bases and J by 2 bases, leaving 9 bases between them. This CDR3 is CASSLEAGPTDTQYF. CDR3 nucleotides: TGTGCCAGCAGCTTAGAGGCAGGCCCCACAGATACGCAGTATTTT.

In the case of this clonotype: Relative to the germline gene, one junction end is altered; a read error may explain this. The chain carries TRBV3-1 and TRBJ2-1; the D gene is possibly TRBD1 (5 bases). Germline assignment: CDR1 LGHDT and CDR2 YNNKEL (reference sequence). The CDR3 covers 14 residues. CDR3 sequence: CASGQDPQGNEQFF. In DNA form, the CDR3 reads TGTGCCAGCGGCCAAGATCCTCAGGGCAATGAGCAGTTCTTC.

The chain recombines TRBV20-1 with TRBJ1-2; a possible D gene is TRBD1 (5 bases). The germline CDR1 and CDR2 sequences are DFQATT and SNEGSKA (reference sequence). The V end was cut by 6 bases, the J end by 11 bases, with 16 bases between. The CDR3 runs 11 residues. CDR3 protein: CSASGAGRYTF. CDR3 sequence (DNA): TGCAGTGCATCCGGGGCCGGACGTTACACCTTC.

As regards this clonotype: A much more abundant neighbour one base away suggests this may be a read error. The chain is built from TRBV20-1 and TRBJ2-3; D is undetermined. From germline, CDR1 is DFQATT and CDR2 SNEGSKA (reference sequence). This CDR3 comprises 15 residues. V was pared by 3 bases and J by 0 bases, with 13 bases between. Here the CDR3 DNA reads TGCAGTGCTAGGAGGCTCCCCGGAAGCACAGATACGCAGTATTTT. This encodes CSARRLPGSTDTQYF.